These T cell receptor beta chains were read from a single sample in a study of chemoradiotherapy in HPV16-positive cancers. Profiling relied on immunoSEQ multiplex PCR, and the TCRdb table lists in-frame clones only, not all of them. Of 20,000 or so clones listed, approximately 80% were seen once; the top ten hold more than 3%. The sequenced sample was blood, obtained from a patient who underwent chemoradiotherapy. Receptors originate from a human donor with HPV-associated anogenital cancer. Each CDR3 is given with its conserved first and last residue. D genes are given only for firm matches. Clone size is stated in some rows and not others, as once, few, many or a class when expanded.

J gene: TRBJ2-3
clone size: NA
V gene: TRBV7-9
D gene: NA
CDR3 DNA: TGTGCCAGCAGCTCCACCTGGGGGGCCACAGATACGCAGTATTTT
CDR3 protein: CASSSTWGATDTQYF

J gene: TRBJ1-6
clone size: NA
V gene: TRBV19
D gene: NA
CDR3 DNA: TGTGCCAGTAACACTCCGGTTGGGTATAATTCACCCCTCCACTTT
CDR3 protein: CASNTPVGYNSPLHF

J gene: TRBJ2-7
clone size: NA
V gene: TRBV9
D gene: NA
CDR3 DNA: TGTGCCAGCAGCGTAGCCCGGGGCGCCCTTTACGAGCAGTACTTC
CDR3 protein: CASSVARGALYEQYF

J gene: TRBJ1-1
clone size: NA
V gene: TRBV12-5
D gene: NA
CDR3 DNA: TGTGCTAGTGGTTTGGAGGGTAGGACTGAAGCTTTCTTT
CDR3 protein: CASGLEGRTEAFF

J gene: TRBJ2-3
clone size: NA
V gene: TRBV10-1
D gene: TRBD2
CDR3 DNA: TGCGCCAGCAGTGAGTCGATAGCGGGGGGGCATCAAGGTACAGATACGCAGTATTTT
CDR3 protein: CASSESIAGGHQGTDTQYF

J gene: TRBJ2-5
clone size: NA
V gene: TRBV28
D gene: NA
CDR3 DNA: TGTGCCAGCAGTCTCCCATTTGGCCAAGAGACCCAGTACTTC
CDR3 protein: CASSLPFGQETQYF

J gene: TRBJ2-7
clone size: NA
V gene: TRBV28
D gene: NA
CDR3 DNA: TGTGCCAGCAGTTTAAGGGGGGGCTCTCACGAGCAGTACTTC
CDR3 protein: CASSLRGGSHEQYF

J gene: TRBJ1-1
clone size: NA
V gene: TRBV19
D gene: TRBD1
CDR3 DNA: TGTGCCAGTAGTGGACAGGGCGAGGACACTGAAGCTTTCTTT
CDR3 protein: CASSGQGEDTEAFF

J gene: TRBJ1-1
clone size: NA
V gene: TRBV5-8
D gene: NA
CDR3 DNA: TGTGCCAGCAGCTTGGGGTACGACACCTCGAACACTGAAGCTTTCTTT
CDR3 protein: CASSLGYDTSNTEAFF

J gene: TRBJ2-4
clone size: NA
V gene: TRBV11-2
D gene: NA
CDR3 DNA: TGTGCCAGCAGGCGAGTACAGGGTCAAGCCAAAAACATTCAGTACTTC
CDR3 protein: CASRRVQGQAKNIQYF

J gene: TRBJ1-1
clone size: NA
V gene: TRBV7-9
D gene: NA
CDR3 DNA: TGTGCCAGCAGCTTAGTGGGGGGGCAGAACACTGAAGCTTTCTTT
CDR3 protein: CASSLVGGQNTEAFF

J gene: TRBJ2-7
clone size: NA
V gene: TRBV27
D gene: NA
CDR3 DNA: TGTGCCAGCAGTCGACGAGGGGCAGTCTCCTACGAGCAGTACTTC
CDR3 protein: CASSRRGAVSYEQYF

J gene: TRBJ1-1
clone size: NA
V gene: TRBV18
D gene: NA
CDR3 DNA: TGTGCCAGCTCACCAGGCAGGGACGAACCCACTGAAGCTTTCTTT
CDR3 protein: CASSPGRDEPTEAFF

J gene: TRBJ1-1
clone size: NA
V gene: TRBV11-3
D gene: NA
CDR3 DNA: TGTGCCAGCAGTCAGGGGTTCTCCACTGAAGCTTTCTTT
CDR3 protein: CASSQGFSTEAFF

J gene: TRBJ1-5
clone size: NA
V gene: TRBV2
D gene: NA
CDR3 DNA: TGTGCCAGCAGTGCCCAGGGAGATCAGCCCCAGCATTTT
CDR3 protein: CASSAQGDQPQHF

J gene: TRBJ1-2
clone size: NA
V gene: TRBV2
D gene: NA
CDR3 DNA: TGTGCCAGCAGTGAGGGACCGTGGATGGGCTACACCTTC
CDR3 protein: CASSEGPWMGYTF

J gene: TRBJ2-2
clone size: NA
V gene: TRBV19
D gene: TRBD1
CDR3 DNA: TGTGCCAGTTCCGGACAGGCCAACACCGGGGAGCTGTTTTTT
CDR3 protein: CASSGQANTGELFF

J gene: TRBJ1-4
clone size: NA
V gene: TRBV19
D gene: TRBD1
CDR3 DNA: TGTGCCAGTAGTGCGAACCAGGGGGTTGTTGAAAAACTGTTTTTT
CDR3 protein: CASSANQGVVEKLFF

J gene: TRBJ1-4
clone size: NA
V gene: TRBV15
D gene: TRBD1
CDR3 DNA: TGTGCCACCAGCACCGGACAGGGAAGCGAAAAACTGTTTTTT
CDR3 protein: CATSTGQGSEKLFF

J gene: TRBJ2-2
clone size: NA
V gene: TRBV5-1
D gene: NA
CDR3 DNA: TGCGCCAGCAGCTTGTTCGCCGGACGGGTCACCGGGGAGCTGTTTTTT
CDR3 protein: CASSLFAGRVTGELFF

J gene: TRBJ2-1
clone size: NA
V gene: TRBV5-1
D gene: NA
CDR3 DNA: TGCGCCAGCAGCTCGCTGTCTAGCTTAAATGAGCAGTTCTTC
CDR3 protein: CASSSLSSLNEQFF

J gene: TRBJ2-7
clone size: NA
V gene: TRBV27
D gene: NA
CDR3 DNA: TGTGCCAGCAGGGGCATACAGGCAACCTACGAGCAGTACTTC
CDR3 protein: CASRGIQATYEQYF

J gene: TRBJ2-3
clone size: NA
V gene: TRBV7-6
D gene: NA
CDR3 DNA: TGTGCCAGCAGCTTTACCCGACAGTCAGATACGCAGTATTTT
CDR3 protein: CASSFTRQSDTQYF

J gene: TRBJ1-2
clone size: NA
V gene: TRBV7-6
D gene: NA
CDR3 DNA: TGTGCCAGCTCCGTTAACATACAGGACTATGGCTACACCTTC
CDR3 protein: CASSVNIQDYGYTF

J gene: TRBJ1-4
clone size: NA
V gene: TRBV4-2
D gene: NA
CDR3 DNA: TGTGCCAGCAGCCAAGCAGGGAACGTTGAAAAACTGTTTTTT
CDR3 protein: CASSQAGNVEKLFF

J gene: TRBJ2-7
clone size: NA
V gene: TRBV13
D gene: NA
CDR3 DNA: TGTGCCAGCAACGTCGGACAACACCTCTACGAGCAGTACTTC
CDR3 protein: CASNVGQHLYEQYF

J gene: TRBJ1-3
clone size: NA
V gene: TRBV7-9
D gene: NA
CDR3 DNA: TGTGCCAGCAGCGACAGCTACTCTGGAAACACCATATATTTT
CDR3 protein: CASSDSYSGNTIYF

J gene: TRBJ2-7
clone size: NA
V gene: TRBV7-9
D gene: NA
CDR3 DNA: TGTGCCAGCAGCCCAGCCGGCGTACTATACGAGCAGTACTTC
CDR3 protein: CASSPAGVLYEQYF

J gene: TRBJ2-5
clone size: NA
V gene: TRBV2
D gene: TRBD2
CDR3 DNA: TGTGCCAGCAGAGTAGCGGGGGGGCGAGAGACCCAGTACTTC
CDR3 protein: CASRVAGGRETQYF

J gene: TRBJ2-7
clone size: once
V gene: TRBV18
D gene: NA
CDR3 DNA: TGTGCCAGCTCACCCTTTGACGAAACGAACGCCTACGAGCAGTACTTC
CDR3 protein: CASSPFDETNAYEQYF

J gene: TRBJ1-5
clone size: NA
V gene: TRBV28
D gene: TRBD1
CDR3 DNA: TGTGCCAGCAGTTTTCTGACAGGGGGAGGTCAGCCCCAGCATTTT
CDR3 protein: CASSFLTGGGQPQHF

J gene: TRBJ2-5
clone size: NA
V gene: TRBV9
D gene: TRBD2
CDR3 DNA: TGTGCCAGCAGCGTGCTAGCGGGGGAAGAGACCCAGTACTTC
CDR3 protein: CASSVLAGEETQYF

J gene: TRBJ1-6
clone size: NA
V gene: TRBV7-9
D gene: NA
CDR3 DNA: TGTGCCAGCAGCCATGGACTAAGATCACCCCTCCACTTT
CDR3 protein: CASSHGLRSPLHF

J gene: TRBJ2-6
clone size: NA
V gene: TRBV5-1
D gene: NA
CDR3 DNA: TGCGCCAGCAGCAATATCGGACTCCAGACGTTACTCTCTGGGGCCAACGTCCTGACTTTC
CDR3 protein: CASSNIGLQTLLSGANVLTF

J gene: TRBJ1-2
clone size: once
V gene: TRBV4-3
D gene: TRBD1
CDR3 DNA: TGCGCCAGCAGCCTTCGCCGGGACAGCTCCTATGGCTACACCTTC
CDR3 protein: CASSLRRDSSYGYTF

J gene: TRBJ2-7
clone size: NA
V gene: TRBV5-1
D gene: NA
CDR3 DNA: TGCGCCAGCAGCCGGAGCCAGGGATCTGACGAGCAGTACTTC
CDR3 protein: CASSRSQGSDEQYF

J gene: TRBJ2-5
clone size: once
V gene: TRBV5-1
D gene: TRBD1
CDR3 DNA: TGCGCCAGCAGCCCGACAGGGGGCGGAGAGACCCAGTACTTC
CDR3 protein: CASSPTGGGETQYF

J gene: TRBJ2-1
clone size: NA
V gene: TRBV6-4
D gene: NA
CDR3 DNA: TGTGCCAGCAGCGTGCGAGCAAACAATGAGCAGTTCTTC
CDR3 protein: CASSVRANNEQFF

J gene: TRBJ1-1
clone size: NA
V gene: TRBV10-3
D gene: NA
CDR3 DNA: TGTGCCATCGGGGGGAACACTGAAGCTTTCTTT
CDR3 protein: CAIGGNTEAFF

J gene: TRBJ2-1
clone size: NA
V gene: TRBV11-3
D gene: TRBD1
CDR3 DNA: TGTGCCAGCAGCTTAATGGGTGGGACAGGGGTTTCGGAGCAGTTCTTC
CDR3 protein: CASSLMGGTGVSEQFF